This passage covers 4 T cell receptor beta chains from one sample sequenced in a study of blood T cell repertoires in COVID-19. Sequenced by immunoSEQ multiplex PCR; TCRdb stores in-frame clones only, minus some. The sample includes 85,000 to 100,000 clones, about four fifths seen only once; the top ten take less than 20%. What was sequenced was peripheral blood. The receptors come from a woman older than 75 with active or convalescent COVID-19.

This sequence joins TRBV10-3 and TRBJ1-2, with D possibly matching TRBD1 (5 bases). V dropped 5 bases and J dropped 8 bases, with 21 bases sitting between them. Germline V gene sequence: CDR1 ENHRY, CDR2 SYGVKD. The CDR3 is 15 amino acids. The CDR3 region has the DNA TGTGCCATCAGTCCGCGGGAGGACACCGGATCCGGCTACACCTTC. Its translation is CAISPREDTGSGYTF.

V is TRBV7-9 and J is TRBJ2-1; D gene uncertain. CDR1 is SEHNR and CDR2 is FQNEAQ in the germline V gene (reference sequence). The CDR3 is 14 amino acids. Deletions cut 4 bases from V and 4 bases from J, with 11 bases between. The CDR3, as DNA: TGTGCCAGCAGCTCTATCAGGCAGTACAATGAGCAGTTCTTC. Protein product: CASSSIRQYNEQFF.

V and J are TRBV5-4 and TRBJ1-1; 9 nucleotides agree with TRBD1. The CDR3 is made up of 17 amino acids. The V gene end was trimmed by 3 bases and the J gene end by 4 bases; junction bases not matched to a gene: 13. The germline gives CDR1 SGHNT, CDR2 YYREEE (reference sequence). CDR3 amino acids: CASSSGQGTARSTEAFF. The DNA for the CDR3 is TGTGCCAGCAGCTCGGGACAGGGCACGGCCCGGTCCACTGAAGCTTTCTTT.

This clone has a single count. This chain links TRBV4-3 with TRBJ2-3; TRBD1 matches at 8 bases. Germline trimming cut 0 bases from V and 2 bases from J; bases unmatched to any gene: 10. The CDR3 runs 18 residues. Per germline, CDR1 LGHNA and CDR2 YSLEER. The CDR3 DNA reads TGCGCCAGCAGCCAAGACAATTTCCCGGGACAGGACACAGATACGCAGTATTTT. Its protein is CASSQDNFPGQDTDTQYF.